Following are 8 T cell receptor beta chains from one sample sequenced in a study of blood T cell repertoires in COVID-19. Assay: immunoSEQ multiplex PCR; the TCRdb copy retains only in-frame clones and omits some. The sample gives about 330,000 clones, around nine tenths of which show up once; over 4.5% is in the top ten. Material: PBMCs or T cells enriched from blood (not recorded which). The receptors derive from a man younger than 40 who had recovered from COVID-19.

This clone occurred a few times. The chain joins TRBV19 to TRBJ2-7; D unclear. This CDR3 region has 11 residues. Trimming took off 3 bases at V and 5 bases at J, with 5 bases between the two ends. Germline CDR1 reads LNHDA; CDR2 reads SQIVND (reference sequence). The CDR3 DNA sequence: TGTGCCAGTAGTATCAGGAACGAGCAGTACTTC. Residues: CASSIRNEQYF. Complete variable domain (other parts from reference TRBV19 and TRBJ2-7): DGGITQSPKYLFRKEGQNVTLSCEQNLNHDAMYWYRQDPGQGLRLIYYSQIVNDFQKGDIAEGYSVSREKKESFPLTVTSAQKNPTAFYLCASSIRNEQYFGPGTRLTVT.

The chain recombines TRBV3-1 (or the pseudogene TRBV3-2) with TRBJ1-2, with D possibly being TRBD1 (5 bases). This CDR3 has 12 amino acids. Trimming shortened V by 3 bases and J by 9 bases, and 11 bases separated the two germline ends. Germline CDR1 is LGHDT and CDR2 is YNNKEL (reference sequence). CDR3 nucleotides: TGTGCCAGCAGCCAGCCCCGGGGGAGCTACACCTTC. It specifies CASSQPRGSYTF.

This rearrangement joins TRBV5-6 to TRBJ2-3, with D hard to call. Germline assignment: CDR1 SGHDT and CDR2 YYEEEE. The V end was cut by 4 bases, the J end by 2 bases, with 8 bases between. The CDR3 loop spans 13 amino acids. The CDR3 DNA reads TGTGCCAGCAGCCCCTGGGCCACAGATACGCAGTATTTT. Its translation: CASSPWATDTQYF.

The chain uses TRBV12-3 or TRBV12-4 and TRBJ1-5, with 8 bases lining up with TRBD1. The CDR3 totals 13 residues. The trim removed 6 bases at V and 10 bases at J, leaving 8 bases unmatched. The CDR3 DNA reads TGTGCCAGCAGCCGTGACAGGGGAGGACCCCAGCATTTT. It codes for CASSRDRGGPQHF.

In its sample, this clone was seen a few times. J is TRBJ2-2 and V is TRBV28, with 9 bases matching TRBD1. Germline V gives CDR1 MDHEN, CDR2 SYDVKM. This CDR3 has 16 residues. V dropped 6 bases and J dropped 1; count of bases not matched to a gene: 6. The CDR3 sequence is CASRWGQGLNTGELFF. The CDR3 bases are TGTGCCAGCAGATGGGGACAGGGCCTGAACACCGGGGAGCTGTTTTTT.

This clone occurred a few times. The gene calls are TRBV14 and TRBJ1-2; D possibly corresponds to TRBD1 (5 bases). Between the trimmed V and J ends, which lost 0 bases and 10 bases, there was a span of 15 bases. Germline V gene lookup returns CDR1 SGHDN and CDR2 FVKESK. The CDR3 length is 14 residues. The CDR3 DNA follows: TGTGCCAGCAGCCAAGATGATGTCGGGGGGAACTACACCTTC. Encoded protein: CASSQDDVGGNYTF.

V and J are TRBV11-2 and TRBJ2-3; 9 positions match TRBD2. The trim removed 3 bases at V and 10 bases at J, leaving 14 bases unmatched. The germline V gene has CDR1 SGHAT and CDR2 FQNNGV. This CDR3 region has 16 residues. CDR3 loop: CASSFVYAGGLMAQYF. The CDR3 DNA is TGTGCCAGCAGCTTTGTCTATGCGGGGGGGCTAATGGCGCAGTATTTT.

CDR3 residues: CASSLGQGKYGYTF. The CDR3 DNA is TGTGCCAGCAGCTTGGGACAGGGGAAATATGGCTACACCTTC. The chain links TRBV7-2 to TRBJ1-2, with 10 nucleotides matching TRBD1. The germline V gene encodes CDR1 SGHTA and CDR2 FQGNSA. The CDR3 runs to 14 residues. The trim removed 3 bases at V and 5 bases at J, leaving 3 bases unmatched. The full variable domain, in which reference TRBV7-2 and TRBJ1-2 provide the parts outside the CDR3, is GAGVSQSPSNKVTEKGKDVELRCDPISGHTALYWYRQSLGQGLEFLIYFQGNSAPDKSGLPSDRFSAERTGGSVSTLTIQRTQQEDSAVYLCASSLGQGKYGYTFGSGTRLTVV.